This entry concerns a single T cell receptor (beta chain). The data were taken from a study of follicular helper T cells after annual influenza vaccination. Background on the study: Some donors were sampled over the 2013-2014, 2014-2015 and 2015-2016 vaccinations.

The germline V gene encodes CDR1 LNHNV and CDR2 YYDKDF (reference sequence). The CDR3 covers 13 residues. Trimming shortened V by 8 bases and J by 2 bases, and 13 bases separated the two germline ends. Time point noted: 2015-2016 season, pre-vaccination. The data were produced by immunoSEQ multiplex PCR, yet TCRdb's version contains in-frame clones alone and is incomplete. The table lists more than 7,500 clones, roughly 90% of them singletons. This TCR was sampled from an adult who received the influenza vaccine. This material consisted of CXCR5+ CD38- circulating T follicular helper cells from blood, taken on the day of influenza vaccination. Subset denoted: circulating Tfh, non-naive CD4+CXCR5+PD-1+ (ICOS+CD38+ or ICOS-CD38-). The rearrangement uses TRBV15 and TRBJ2-7, with a tentative D call TRBD2 (7 bases). CDR3 residues: CATSGGRTYEQYF. For the CDR3, the DNA is TGTGCCACCTCGGGGGGCCGAACCTACGAGCAGTACTTC.